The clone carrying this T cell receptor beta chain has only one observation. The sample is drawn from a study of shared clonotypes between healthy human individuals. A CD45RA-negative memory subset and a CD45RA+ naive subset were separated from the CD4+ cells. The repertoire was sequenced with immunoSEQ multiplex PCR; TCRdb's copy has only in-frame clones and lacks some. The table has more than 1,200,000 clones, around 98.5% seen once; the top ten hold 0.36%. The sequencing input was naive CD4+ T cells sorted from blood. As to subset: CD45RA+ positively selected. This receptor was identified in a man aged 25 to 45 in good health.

CDR3 DNA sequence: TGCGCCAGCAGCTTGGTGGGGGAGAAAAGTCAGTACTTC. This sequence encodes CASSLVGEKSQYF. This chain connects TRBV5-1 to TRBJ2-4; perhaps D is TRBD1 or TRBD2 (5 bases each). CDR1 is SGHRS, CDR2 YFSETQ, per germline. The CDR3 length is 13 residues. V was shortened by 0 bases and J by 12 bases, with 13 bases between the two germline ends.